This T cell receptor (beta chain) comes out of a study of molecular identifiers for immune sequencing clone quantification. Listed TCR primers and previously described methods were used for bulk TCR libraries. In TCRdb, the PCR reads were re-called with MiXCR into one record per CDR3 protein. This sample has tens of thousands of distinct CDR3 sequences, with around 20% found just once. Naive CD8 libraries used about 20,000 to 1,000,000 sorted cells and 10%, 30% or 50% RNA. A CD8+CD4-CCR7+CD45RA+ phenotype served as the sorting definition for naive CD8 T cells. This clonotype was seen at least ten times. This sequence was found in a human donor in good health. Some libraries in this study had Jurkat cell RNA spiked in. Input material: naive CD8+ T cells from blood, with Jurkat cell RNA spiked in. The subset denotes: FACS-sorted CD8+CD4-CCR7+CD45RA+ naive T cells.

CDR3 residues: CASSPRLAGGIDTQYF. CDR3 in DNA: TGTGCCAGCAGTCCGAGACTAGCGGGGGGGATAGATACGCAGTATTTT. V and J are TRBV28 and TRBJ2-3, with TRBD2 matching 14 bases. This CDR3 spans 16 amino acids. CDR1 MDHEN and CDR2 SYDVKM come from the germline V gene. The junction had 6 bases not matched to a gene; V was cut back by 5 bases and J by 5 bases.